What follows describes a single T cell receptor beta chain. What it binds is unknown. CDR3 length: 16 residues. Germline V gene sequence: CDR1 LGHNA, CDR2 YSLEER. Trimming stripped 1 base from V and 0 bases from J, with 10 bases between. The sample belongs to a study of T cell responses to AZD1222 COVID-19 vaccine. Sequencing used immunoSEQ multiplex PCR; TCRdb keeps in-frame clones, though not all of them. The sample lists some 100,000 clones; roughly nine tenths were seen once. Study-wide findings and caveats: Targeting of unmutated variant regions was reportedly seen in nearly half of spike-specific TCRs. The donors showed a predominance of white British ancestry and of females, with possible underestimation of clonal diversity. Seropositivity was recorded at baseline in only 6 or 7 AZD1222 recipients.

This specimen consisted of peripheral blood, obtained on day 0 of AZD1222 vaccination. This TCR was sampled from an adult in good health. This chain uses TRBV4-3 with TRBJ1-5; D is uncertain. The CDR3 sequence: CASSQGITDSNQPQHF. For the CDR3, the DNA is TGCGCCAGCAGCCAAGGTATCACAGATAGCAATCAGCCCCAGCATTTT.